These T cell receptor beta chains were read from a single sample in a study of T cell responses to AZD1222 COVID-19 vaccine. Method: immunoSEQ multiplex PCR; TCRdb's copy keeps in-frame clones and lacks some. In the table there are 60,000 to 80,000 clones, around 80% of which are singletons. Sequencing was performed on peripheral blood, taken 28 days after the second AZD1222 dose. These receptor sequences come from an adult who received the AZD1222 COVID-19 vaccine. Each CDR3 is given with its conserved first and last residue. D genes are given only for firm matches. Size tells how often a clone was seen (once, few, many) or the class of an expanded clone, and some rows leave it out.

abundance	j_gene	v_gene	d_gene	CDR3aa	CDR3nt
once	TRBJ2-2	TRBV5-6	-	CASSLVQGDTGELFF	TGTGCCAGCAGCTTGGTACAGGGTGACACCGGGGAGCTGTTTTTT
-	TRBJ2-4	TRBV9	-	CASSVGGVENIQYF	TGTGCCAGCAGCGTAGGGGGGGTTGAAAACATTCAGTACTTC
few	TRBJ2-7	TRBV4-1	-	CASSQGNEQYF	TGCGCCAGCAGCCAAGGGAACGAGCAGTACTTC
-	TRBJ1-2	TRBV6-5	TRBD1	CASSFQGDGYTF	TGTGCCAGCAGTTTTCAGGGGGATGGCTACACCTTC
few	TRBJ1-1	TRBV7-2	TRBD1	CASSPRDRTEAFF	TGTGCCAGCAGTCCGCGGGACAGGACTGAAGCTTTCTTT
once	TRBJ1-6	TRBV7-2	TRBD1	CASSPGQGGSPLHF	TGTGCCAGCAGCCCGGGACAGGGTGGTTCACCCCTCCACTTT
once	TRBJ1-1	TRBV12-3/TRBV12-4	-	CASSLWGAIAFF	TGTGCCAGCAGTTTGTGGGGGGCGATAGCTTTCTTT
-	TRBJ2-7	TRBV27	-	CASSLGPGLEQYF	TGTGCCAGCAGTTTGGGCCCAGGGCTCGAGCAGTACTTC
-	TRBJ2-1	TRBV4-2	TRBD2	CASSQTLADYNEQFF	TGTGCCAGCAGCCAAACACTAGCGGATTACAATGAGCAGTTCTTC
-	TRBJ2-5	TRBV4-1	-	CASSRDAGTETQYF	TGCGCCAGCAGCCGAGATGCGGGTACAGAGACCCAGTACTTC
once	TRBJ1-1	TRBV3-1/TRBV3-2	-	CASSHLGIEAFF	TGTGCCAGCAGCCACTTAGGCATTGAAGCTTTCTTT
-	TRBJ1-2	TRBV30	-	CAWSSPSLHTF	TGTGCCTGGAGTAGTCCCTCTCTGCACACCTTC
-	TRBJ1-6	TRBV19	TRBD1	CASSTRQGENSPLHF	TGTGCCAGTAGTACCCGACAGGGGGAAAATTCACCCCTCCACTTT
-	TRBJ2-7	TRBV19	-	CASSISLVAGGNFGYEQYF	TGTGCCAGTAGTATAAGTCTTGTGGCAGGGGGGAATTTTGGCTACGAGCAGTACTTC
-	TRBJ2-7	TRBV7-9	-	CASSWDTHEQYF	TGTGCCAGCAGCTGGGACACACACGAGCAGTACTTC
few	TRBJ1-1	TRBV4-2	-	CASSRGLTYTEAFF	TGTGCCAGCAGCCGGGGACTGACGTACACTGAAGCTTTCTTT
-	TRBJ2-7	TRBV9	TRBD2	CASSVGGLAGGEQYF	TGTGCCAGCAGCGTAGGAGGGCTAGCGGGGGGCGAGCAGTACTTC
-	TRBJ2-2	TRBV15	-	CATSRDLTDSNTGELFF	TGTGCCACCAGCAGAGATCTAACGGACTCTAACACCGGGGAGCTGTTTTTT
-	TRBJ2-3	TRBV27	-	CASSYLRAGGTDTQYF	TGTGCCAGCAGTTACCTAAGGGCAGGGGGCACAGATACGCAGTATTTT
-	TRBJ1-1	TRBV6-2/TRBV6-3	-	CASSYNVHTTEAFF	TGTGCCAGCAGTTACAACGTCCATACCACTGAAGCTTTCTTT
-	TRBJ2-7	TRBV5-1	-	CASSLPTGIHEQYF	TGCGCCAGCAGCTTGCCCACGGGGATCCACGAGCAGTACTTC
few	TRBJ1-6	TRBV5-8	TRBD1	CASSVGQGTYSPLHF	TGTGCCAGCAGCGTCGGACAGGGGACCTATTCACCCCTCCACTTT
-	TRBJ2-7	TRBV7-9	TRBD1	CASSPLDRGEQYF	TGTGCCAGCAGCCCACTAGACAGGGGCGAGCAGTACTTC
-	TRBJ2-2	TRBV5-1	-	CASSLQGANTGELFF	TGCGCCAGCAGCTTACAGGGAGCGAACACCGGGGAGCTGTTTTTT
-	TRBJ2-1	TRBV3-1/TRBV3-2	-	CASSHTGQAVEQFF	TGTGCCAGCAGCCACACGGGACAAGCAGTGGAGCAGTTCTTC
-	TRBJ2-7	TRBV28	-	CASTLGEAYEQYF	TGTGCCAGCACCTTGGGGGAGGCCTACGAGCAGTACTTC
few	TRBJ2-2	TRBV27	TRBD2	CASSSQRGFTGELFF	TGTGCCAGCAGTAGCCAGCGGGGTTTCACCGGGGAGCTGTTTTTT
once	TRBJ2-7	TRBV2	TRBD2	CASSVSGGSYEQYF	TGTGCCAGCAGTGTCAGCGGGGGCTCCTACGAGCAGTACTTC
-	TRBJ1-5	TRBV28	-	CASSFRFGRNNQPQHF	TGTGCCAGCAGCTTTCGGTTCGGCAGGAACAATCAGCCCCAGCATTTT
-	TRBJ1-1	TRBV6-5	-	CASRLNTEAFF	TGTGCCAGCAGGTTGAACACTGAAGCTTTCTTT
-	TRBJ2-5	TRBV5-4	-	CASSLTENQETQYF	TGTGCCAGCAGCCTTACAGAGAACCAAGAGACCCAGTACTTC
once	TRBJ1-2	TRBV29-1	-	CSVESGPYGYTF	TGCAGCGTTGAATCAGGGCCATATGGCTACACCTTC
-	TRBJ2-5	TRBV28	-	CASIGADQETQYF	TGTGCCAGCATCGGGGCAGATCAAGAGACCCAGTACTTC
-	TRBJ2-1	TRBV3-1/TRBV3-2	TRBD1	CASSQDLGGTGETNEQFF	TGTGCCAGCAGCCAAGATCTTGGAGGGACAGGGGAGACCAATGAGCAGTTCTTC
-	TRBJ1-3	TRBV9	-	CASSGPSTDSGNTIYF	TGTGCCAGCAGCGGCCCCTCTACCGACAGTGGAAACACCATATATTTT
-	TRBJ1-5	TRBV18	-	CASSPPGQSTGDQPQHF	TGTGCCAGCTCACCACCGGGGCAGTCCACAGGTGATCAGCCCCAGCATTTT
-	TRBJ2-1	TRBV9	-	CASSVISGEFNEQFF	TGTGCCAGCAGCGTCATAAGTGGGGAATTCAATGAGCAGTTCTTC
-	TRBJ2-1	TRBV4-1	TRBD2	CASSQGAGTTFHPYNEQFF	TGCGCCAGCAGCCAAGGAGCGGGGACTACCTTCCACCCCTACAATGAGCAGTTCTTC
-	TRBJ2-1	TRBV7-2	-	CASSFAGGGYNEQFF	TGTGCCAGCAGCTTTGCAGGCGGTGGATACAATGAGCAGTTCTTC
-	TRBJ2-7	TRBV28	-	CASSAGPIYEQYF	TGTGCCAGCAGCGCGGGACCCATCTACGAGCAGTACTTC
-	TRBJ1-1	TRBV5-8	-	CATQGLNTEAFF	TGTGCCACCCAGGGGTTGAACACTGAAGCTTTCTTT